This is a list of T cell receptor beta chains from one sample in a study of blood T cell repertoires in COVID-19. TCRdb keeps only in-frame clones here, not all; method: immunoSEQ multiplex PCR. The sample holds 250,000 to 350,000 clones, about nine tenths seen once. What was sequenced was peripheral blood. The receptors derive from a man between 18 and 29 years old with active or convalescent COVID-19. CDR3s include the opening cysteine and the closing phenylalanine or tryptophan. Each record gives: D gene, clone size, J gene, V gene, CDR3 DNA, CDR3 protein. A D gene is named only where the DNA matches it firmly. The listing skips clone size in some rows; elsewhere it reads once, few, many or a size class.

D gene: TRBD1
clone size: -
J gene: TRBJ1-1
V gene: TRBV7-9
CDR3 DNA: TGTGCCAGCAGCTTAAGCCCGACAGGGGTGACTGAAGCTTTCTTT
CDR3 protein: CASSLSPTGVTEAFF

D gene: -
clone size: -
J gene: TRBJ2-5
V gene: TRBV7-2
CDR3 DNA: TGTGCCAGCAGCTTACCGGGTGGCGAGACCCAGTACTTC
CDR3 protein: CASSLPGGETQYF

D gene: TRBD2
clone size: -
J gene: TRBJ2-2
V gene: TRBV14
CDR3 DNA: TGTGCCAGCAGCCAGCGGACTAGCGTAGGCAGGGAGCTGTTTTTT
CDR3 protein: CASSQRTSVGRELFF

D gene: -
clone size: -
J gene: TRBJ2-5
V gene: TRBV19
CDR3 DNA: TGTGCCAGTAGCGCGGACGGGAGAGGGACCCAGTACTTC
CDR3 protein: CASSADGRGTQYF

D gene: -
clone size: -
J gene: TRBJ1-4
V gene: TRBV9
CDR3 DNA: TGTGCCAGCAGCGTAGCGGGGGGGGTTGCAACTAATGAAAAACTGTTTTTT
CDR3 protein: CASSVAGGVATNEKLFF

D gene: TRBD2
clone size: -
J gene: TRBJ2-3
V gene: TRBV9
CDR3 DNA: TGTGCCAGCAGCCCCCAGCGGGGGAGCGGGGGCACAGATACGCAGTATTTT
CDR3 protein: CASSPQRGSGGTDTQYF

D gene: -
clone size: -
J gene: TRBJ2-1
V gene: TRBV5-1
CDR3 DNA: TGCGCCAGCAGCTTGGGGGGGCAGGTCCCCAATGAGCAGTTCTTC
CDR3 protein: CASSLGGQVPNEQFF

D gene: TRBD1
clone size: -
J gene: TRBJ2-5
V gene: TRBV19
CDR3 DNA: TGTGCCAGTAGTATAGTCCGGGACAGCGAGACCCAGTACTTC
CDR3 protein: CASSIVRDSETQYF

D gene: TRBD1
clone size: -
J gene: TRBJ1-1
V gene: TRBV4-1
CDR3 DNA: TGCGCCAGCAGCCAAGTCCCGGGACAGGGGATATCTTTCTTT
CDR3 protein: CASSQVPGQGISFF

D gene: -
clone size: -
J gene: TRBJ2-5
V gene: TRBV14
CDR3 DNA: TGTGCCAGCAGCCAAGTTTTAGGCGGCGTCCAGACCCAGTACTTC
CDR3 protein: CASSQVLGGVQTQYF

D gene: TRBD1
clone size: -
J gene: TRBJ2-6
V gene: TRBV18
CDR3 DNA: TGTGCCAGCTCACCGGGACAGGGGGATGAAGGGGCCAACGTCCTGACTTTC
CDR3 protein: CASSPGQGDEGANVLTF

D gene: TRBD2
clone size: -
J gene: TRBJ2-7
V gene: TRBV3-1/TRBV3-2
CDR3 DNA: TGTGCCAGCAGCCAGACGGGGGGTGGGCAGTACTTC
CDR3 protein: CASSQTGGGQYF

D gene: -
clone size: -
J gene: TRBJ2-1
V gene: TRBV7-3
CDR3 DNA: TGTGCCAGCAGCCAGGGACTCAGCTCCTACAATGAGCAGTTCTTC
CDR3 protein: CASSQGLSSYNEQFF

D gene: -
clone size: -
J gene: TRBJ2-7
V gene: TRBV2
CDR3 DNA: TGTGCCAGCATTGGGAGCTCCTACGAGCAGTACTTC
CDR3 protein: CASIGSSYEQYF

D gene: TRBD1
clone size: -
J gene: TRBJ1-5
V gene: TRBV7-8
CDR3 DNA: TGTGCCAGCAGCTTAGACCCGCACGAGACAGGGACTAATCAGCCCCAGCATTTT
CDR3 protein: CASSLDPHETGTNQPQHF

D gene: TRBD2
clone size: -
J gene: TRBJ2-7
V gene: TRBV14
CDR3 DNA: TGTGCCAGCAGCCTTCCTAGCGGTGGAACCTACGAGCAGTACTTC
CDR3 protein: CASSLPSGGTYEQYF

D gene: TRBD2
clone size: -
J gene: TRBJ2-1
V gene: TRBV6-6
CDR3 DNA: TGTGCCAGCAGTTGGACTAGCGGGAGCAATGAGCAGTTCTTC
CDR3 protein: CASSWTSGSNEQFF

D gene: -
clone size: -
J gene: TRBJ2-3
V gene: TRBV27
CDR3 DNA: TGTGCCAGCAGTTTCCCTCTCACAGATACGCAGTATTTT
CDR3 protein: CASSFPLTDTQYF

D gene: TRBD1
clone size: few
J gene: TRBJ1-4
V gene: TRBV23-1
CDR3 DNA: TGCGCCAGCAGTCAAGTTGGGGGGGACAGGGCCGGTGAAAAACTGTTTTTT
CDR3 protein: CASSQVGGDRAGEKLFF

D gene: TRBD1
clone size: few
J gene: TRBJ2-5
V gene: TRBV27
CDR3 DNA: TGTGCCAGCAGTCTAGGGACAGGGGCGGTGGAGACCCAGTACTTC
CDR3 protein: CASSLGTGAVETQYF